This T cell receptor beta chain was observed in a study of blood T cells in healthy people across ages. For every donor, a draw yielded around 10 milliliters of peripheral blood. The sample holds a few counts of this clonotype. Its antigen is unknown. Study-wide results and caveats: From one million sequenced T cells, diversity estimates were lower bounds.

Primers used in a second PCR of roughly 7 to 12 cycles were a sample-barcoded 5' primer and a J-beta primer mix. In TCRdb, the 5' RACE reads were re-called with MiXCR into one record per CDR3 protein. The sample carries more than 650,000 distinct CDR3 sequences, 20% to 25% recorded once. The sequence came from a man between 65 and 85 years old in good health. The specimen was blood.

CDR3 bases: TGCAGTGCTAGAGATTCCGGGGGAACAGGGGGCTTTTCCGGAAACACCATATATTTT. Its translation is CSARDSGGTGGFSGNTIYF. The chain couples TRBV20-1 to TRBJ1-3, with 9 bases matching TRBD1. Germline CDR1 reads DFQATT; CDR2 reads SNEGSKA (reference sequence). The CDR3 has 19 residues. V dropped 0 bases and J dropped 4; count of bases not matched to a gene: 16.